The 16 T cell receptor beta chains below all came from one sample that was sequenced in a study of blood T cell repertoires in COVID-19. Data came from immunoSEQ multiplex PCR; TCRdb stores just in-frame clones and leaves some out. The table lists fewer than 200,000 clones, over 70% of them singletons, with around 6% in the top ten. The specimen was PBMCs or T cells enriched from blood (not recorded which). The receptors were gathered from a woman aged 40 to 50 with acute COVID-19.

V gene TRBV27 combines with J gene TRBJ2-1; maybe TRBD1 (6 bases). The germline V and J ends were trimmed by 5 bases and 7 bases, with 24 bases remaining between them. Germline CDR1 is MNHEY and CDR2 is SMNVEV (reference sequence). The CDR3 length is 17 residues. CDR3: CASSPIHQGILPNEQFF. The CDR3 nucleotides read TGTGCCAGCAGTCCGATCCATCAGGGGATCCTTCCTAATGAGCAGTTCTTC.

This rearrangement joins TRBV27 to TRBJ2-2; 7 bases agree with TRBD2. Germline CDR1 and CDR2: MNHEY and SMNVEV (reference sequence). The J segment lost 5 bases and the V segment lost 5 bases, leaving 11 bases of the junction unmatched. The CDR3 is 16 amino acids. In nucleotides, the CDR3 is TGTGCCAGCAGTAGGTACGCGGGAGTGGTAACCGGGGAGCTGTTTTTT. Its protein product is CASSRYAGVVTGELFF.

This chain joins TRBV30 and TRBJ2-2, with 9 bases that match TRBD1. The V gene end was trimmed by 2 bases and the J gene end by 4 bases; junction bases not matched to a gene: 14. In germline, CDR1 is GTSNPN, CDR2 SVGIG (reference sequence). This CDR3 is built from 18 residues. For the CDR3, the DNA is TGTGCCTGGAGTCCACCTAGGGGGACAGGGACGAGCACCGGGGAGCTGTTTTTT. Translating it yields CAWSPPRGTGTSTGELFF.

This clone was counted only a few times. This rearrangement joins TRBV5-6 to TRBJ1-6, with 7 bases that match TRBD1. Germline CDR1 is SGHDT and CDR2 is YYEEEE. CDR3 size: 16 residues. V dropped 0 bases and J dropped 5; count of bases not matched to a gene: 5. The CDR3 is CASSLERGRNNSPLHF. In DNA, the CDR3 is TGTGCCAGCAGCTTGGAGAGGGGGCGGAATAATTCACCCCTCCACTTT.

The chain couples TRBV7-9 to TRBJ1-2; 8 bases are shared with TRBD1. This CDR3 is 14 amino acids long. The junction had 7 bases not matched to a gene; V was cut back by 5 bases and J by 5 bases. Germline V gene sequence: CDR1 SEHNR, CDR2 FQNEAQ (reference sequence). In DNA, the CDR3 is TGTGCCAGCAGCCAGGACAGGGATCGGTATGGCTACACCTTC. This translates into CASSQDRDRYGYTF.

The chain recombines TRBV6-1 with TRBJ2-1; the D gene is possibly TRBD2 (5 bases). From germline, CDR1 is MNHNS and CDR2 SASEGT. This CDR3 is built from 15 residues. V lost 1 base and J 7 bases, leaving 14 bases between the germline ends. The CDR3 DNA reads TGTGCCAGCAGTGAAGACGGAGGTTGGTGGAATGAGCAGTTCTTC. Amino acids: CASSEDGGWWNEQFF.

J is TRBJ1-4 and V is TRBV3-1 (or the pseudogene TRBV3-2), with TRBD1 as a possible D gene (6 bases). Between the trimmed V and J ends, which lost 3 bases and 8 bases, there was a span of 16 bases. The CDR3 sequence is 15 residues long. The V gene's germline CDR1 is LGHDT and CDR2 YNNKEL (reference sequence). The CDR3 reads CASSQSQGSGEKLFF. CDR3 bases: TGTGCCAGCAGCCAGTCACAGGGCTCCGGGGAAAAACTGTTTTTT.

The chain couples TRBV5-1 to TRBJ2-1; 10 bases fit TRBD1. CDR3 length: 15 residues. V was pared by 4 bases and J by 4 bases, with 5 bases of the junction left unmatched. Germline values: CDR1 SGHRS, CDR2 YFSETQ. The CDR3 DNA reads as TGCGCCAGCAGCAAAGGGACAGGGGTTTACAATGAGCAGTTCTTC. This gives the protein CASSKGTGVYNEQFF.

V and J are TRBV7-3 and TRBJ2-2; 7 positions agree with TRBD2. Trimming at V came to 6 bases and at J to 7 bases, leaving 11 bases not matched to a gene. The CDR3 runs to 15 residues. In germline, CDR1 is SGHTA, CDR2 FQGTGA. The CDR3 reads CASRDRESSGGELFF. CDR3 in DNA: TGTGCCAGCAGGGACCGGGAGTCTAGCGGCGGGGAGCTGTTTTTT.

This clone was found once. The chain couples TRBV5-8 to TRBJ2-5; the match to TRBD2 covers 9 bases. Germline V CDR1 and CDR2: SGHTS, YDEGEE. CDR3 length equals 16 residues. The trim removed 0 bases at V and 5 bases at J, leaving 8 bases unmatched. CDR3 in amino acids: CASSLGLAGSLETQYF. The CDR3 coding sequence is TGTGCCAGCAGCTTGGGCCTAGCGGGGTCGTTGGAGACCCAGTACTTC.

This clone was seen only once. In DNA, the CDR3 is TGTGCCAGCAGCCAGACCGGGGACTATGGCTACACCTTC. Translated: CASSQTGDYGYTF. This sequence joins TRBV3-1 (or the pseudogene TRBV3-2) and TRBJ1-2; D not certain. This CDR3 has 13 amino acids. Deletions cut 3 bases from V and 3 bases from J, with 8 bases between. The germline CDR1 and CDR2 sequences are LGHDT and YNNKEL (reference sequence).

V gene TRBV5-1 combines with J gene TRBJ2-5; TRBD1 aligns across 7 bases. Trimming cost V 4 bases and J 4 bases; bases outside gene matches: 7. There are 14 residues in the CDR3. CDR1 is SGHRS and CDR2 is YFSETQ in the germline V gene. The CDR3, as DNA: TGCGCCAGCAGCGAGTCGACAGGGAGAGAGACCCAGTACTTC. Protein product: CASSESTGRETQYF.

As DNA, the CDR3 is TGTGCCAGCTCACCACCGTTTTTGTCGGAGACCCAGTACTTC. It is translated as CASSPPFLSETQYF. The rearrangement links TRBV18 to TRBJ2-5; the D is unclear. Trimming cost V 0 bases and J 5 bases, with 10 bases left between them. Germline loops: CDR1 KGHSH, CDR2 LQKENI. The CDR3 totals 14 residues.

The rearrangement links TRBV5-1 to TRBJ1-1; TRBD1 aligns across 12 bases. V dropped 0 bases and J dropped 4; count of bases not matched to a gene: 10. CDR3 length: 18 residues. Germline values: CDR1 SGHRS, CDR2 YFSETQ. CDR3 in DNA: TGCGCCAGCAGCTTGGTAGCGGGACAGGGGGCCAGAAGCACTGAAGCTTTCTTT. As protein: CASSLVAGQGARSTEAFF.

The chain couples TRBV15 to TRBJ2-7; D may be TRBD1 (7 bases). The CDR3 length is 16 residues. Trimming left V 0 bases short and J 5 bases short, with 17 bases between. Germline loops: CDR1 LNHNV, CDR2 YYDKDF (reference sequence). The DNA of the CDR3 is TGTGCCACCAGCAGAGATTCCGGCAGGGGGGTGGACGAGCAGTACTTC. The encoded protein is CATSRDSGRGVDEQYF.

This clone was seen more than once but under ten times. One junction end does not reproduce the germline sequence, and a read error may be involved. The chain combines TRBV11-2 with TRBJ1-2; D is perhaps TRBD1 (6 bases). Germline CDR1 reads SGHAT; CDR2 reads FQNNGV. The CDR3 contains 13 residues. CDR3 sequence: CASSLSGDYDYTF. The CDR3 DNA sequence: TGTGCCAGCAGCCTTTCAGGGGATTATGACTACACCTTC.